Listed below are T cell receptor beta chains from one sample, sequenced in a study of cytomegalovirus exposure and HLA in healthy donors. Assay: immunoSEQ multiplex PCR; the TCRdb copy retains only in-frame clones and omits some. This sample has fewer than 75,000 clones, with about 82% found just once. Material for sequencing was PBMCs. All receptors come from a woman younger than 45 in good health and CMV-seronegative. Each CDR3 is given with its conserved first and last residue. The order of the fields is CDR3 protein, V gene, clone size, J gene. The size entry is marked missing in some rows and otherwise reads once, few, many or a size class.

CASSLGDREAFF TRBV5-1 . TRBJ1-1
CATMVGVGKTQYF TRBV10-3 . TRBJ2-5
CASSQEPRQGTHEQYF TRBV4-1 . TRBJ2-7
CASSQAVGGEAFF TRBV18 . TRBJ1-1
CAWSSLSEQFF TRBV30 . TRBJ2-1
CASSQEGAGDTQYF TRBV4-1 . TRBJ2-3
CASSSGQSKETQYF TRBV19 few TRBJ2-5
CASSGTTGGNEKLFF TRBV9 . TRBJ1-4
CASSEIGDTGELFF TRBV6-1 . TRBJ2-2
CASSFRTSGGLRPQETQYF TRBV4-1 . TRBJ2-5
CASSPDSPGNEQFF TRBV6-5 . TRBJ2-1
CASSVDTGTEVYGYTF TRBV7-2 once TRBJ1-2
CSVEERSDTQYF TRBV29-1 . TRBJ2-3
CASSQTRDTASPLHF TRBV6-5 . TRBJ1-6
CAWRTVLSSYEQYF TRBV30 once TRBJ2-7
CASTHLDTIYF TRBV6-5 . TRBJ1-3
CASSVSGGGPNEQFF TRBV6-4 few TRBJ2-1
CASRGAEAFF TRBV6-1 . TRBJ1-1
CASSLTTGSGNTIYF TRBV5-1 few TRBJ1-3
CASSWDTHTEAFF TRBV11-2 once TRBJ1-1
CASTLTGERNTEAFF TRBV9 . TRBJ1-1
CASSLETGGEKLFF TRBV7-9 . TRBJ1-4
CASSEGTGELPQHF TRBV2 once TRBJ1-5
CASSEVRALTYEQYF TRBV10-1 . TRBJ2-7
CASSPRGFSGSFDEQFF TRBV10-1 . TRBJ2-1
CASSLDAVSSYNEQFF TRBV7-2 . TRBJ2-1
CASSIGAKTQYF TRBV19 . TRBJ2-5
CASSDGGSDEQYF TRBV10-1 . TRBJ2-7
CASSQYAVDTQYF TRBV4-1 . TRBJ2-3
CATSRDLGNTEAFF TRBV15 . TRBJ1-1
CASSFGTGFFRTEAFF TRBV5-4 . TRBJ1-1
CAAQAGGYGYTF TRBV4-1 once TRBJ1-2
CASSGQGLAAGDTQYF TRBV10-2 . TRBJ2-3